These T cell receptor beta chains were read from a single sample in a study of T cell responses to AZD1222 COVID-19 vaccine. Sequencing used immunoSEQ multiplex PCR; TCRdb keeps in-frame clones, though not all of them. The profile shows more than 150,000 clones, around 90% of them singletons. The material sequenced was peripheral blood, taken 28 days after the second AZD1222 dose. The receptors here all came from an adult who received the AZD1222 COVID-19 vaccine. Both conserved end residues are trimmed from each CDR3. The order of the fields is clone size, D gene, V gene, CDR3 protein. The D gene is left open where the match is weak. Expanded clones get a size class; other rows say once, few or many, or leave the size out.

size: once
D: TRBD2
V: TRBV7-2
CDR3: ASSAWAGGPDTQY

size: NA
D: NA
V: TRBV7-2
CDR3: ASSLGRSDTQY

size: NA
D: TRBD2
V: TRBV7-9
CDR3: ASSLAGGTTNEQF

size: NA
D: NA
V: TRBV4-1
CDR3: ASSQGPAKGAF

size: NA
D: TRBD1
V: TRBV2
CDR3: ASWEIDRGTDTQY

size: NA
D: NA
V: TRBV18
CDR3: ASSLVNTEAF

size: NA
D: NA
V: TRBV5-1
CDR3: ASSRQGQGDTEAF

size: NA
D: TRBD1
V: TRBV6-1
CDR3: ASSEASIWGQPGENYGYT

size: NA
D: NA
V: TRBV6-1
CDR3: ASSDSSQPQH

size: few
D: TRBD1
V: TRBV18
CDR3: ASSPLQGLNYGYT

size: NA
D: TRBD2
V: TRBV5-6
CDR3: ASSPEGLGHEQY

size: NA
D: NA
V: TRBV12-3/TRBV12-4
CDR3: ASSLDSNYGYT

size: NA
D: NA
V: TRBV12-3/TRBV12-4
CDR3: ASSLTLSGYT

size: few
D: NA
V: TRBV6-4
CDR3: ASNHNEAEPDISPQH

size: NA
D: TRBD2
V: TRBV6-4
CDR3: ASSVEAGGSETQY

size: NA
D: TRBD1
V: TRBV5-4
CDR3: ASSSDRGNSGANVLT

size: NA
D: NA
V: TRBV7-3
CDR3: ASSLSGTRTSYGYT

size: NA
D: TRBD1
V: TRBV7-3
CDR3: ASSFDRGPYEQY

size: NA
D: TRBD1
V: TRBV15
CDR3: ATRPGTGTGEKLF

size: NA
D: NA
V: TRBV3-1/TRBV3-2
CDR3: ASSLGGGSNQPQH

size: NA
D: NA
V: TRBV5-3
CDR3: ARSCPLWHGYT

size: NA
D: TRBD1
V: TRBV9
CDR3: ASSFGTAVESYGYT

size: once
D: TRBD1
V: TRBV19
CDR3: ASSPRQGAKTQY

size: NA
D: NA
V: TRBV7-6
CDR3: ASSLGPSSGNTIY

size: NA
D: NA
V: TRBV4-3
CDR3: ASSQDGGRDTGELF

size: NA
D: TRBD1
V: TRBV19
CDR3: ASTRQGINTDTQY

size: NA
D: NA
V: TRBV27
CDR3: ASSLSLGVTNEKLF

size: NA
D: TRBD1
V: TRBV19
CDR3: ASHSGQAGNTIY

size: once
D: NA
V: TRBV5-1
CDR3: ASSLGAGGAEAF

size: once
D: NA
V: TRBV6-2/TRBV6-3
CDR3: ASSSHLGQF

size: NA
D: TRBD2
V: TRBV5-1
CDR3: ASSFYSGEADTQY

size: NA
D: NA
V: TRBV3-1/TRBV3-2
CDR3: ASSDLANSYEQY

size: once
D: NA
V: TRBV3-1/TRBV3-2
CDR3: ASSAAGSDTQY

size: once
D: NA
V: TRBV9
CDR3: ASSAGGTHGDEQF

size: NA
D: NA
V: TRBV3-1/TRBV3-2
CDR3: ASSQGPSDQPQH

size: NA
D: NA
V: TRBV9
CDR3: ASSGQLARGGELF

size: NA
D: TRBD2
V: TRBV6-4
CDR3: ASSRLAGGEDTQY

size: NA
D: NA
V: TRBV5-1
CDR3: ASSSNVISGANVLT

size: NA
D: TRBD1
V: TRBV28
CDR3: ASSPGTGGTEAF

size: NA
D: NA
V: TRBV29-1
CDR3: SVEQAGKNTIY

size: few
D: TRBD1
V: TRBV7-8
CDR3: ASSPPGTGAGYT

size: NA
D: TRBD2
V: TRBV7-3
CDR3: ASSPYSGASYNEQF

size: NA
D: NA
V: TRBV18
CDR3: ASSGGADTQY